These 27 T cell receptor beta chains came from one sample sequenced in a study of quantifying T cell responses using KT2 cells. Study-wide background: TCR alpha and beta constant-region primers primed reverse transcription of RNA.

Each cDNA got a UMI-containing oligo ligated at its 3' end. First-round PCR used four to five cycles and beta primers RC1.1 and RC1.2 covering TRBC1 and TRBC2. TCRdb re-called the UMI-ligation and nested PCR reads through MiXCR, storing one row per CDR3 protein. The top ten hold under 10% of the sample, which has approximately 60,000 distinct CDR3 sequences, roughly 12% seen once. Source material: PBMCs spiked with cells of the T cell clone KT2. These receptor sequences come from a human donor.

This clonotype was observed at least ten times. CDR3 sequence reads: CASSLDRGLKYF. The CDR3 DNA reads as TGTGCCAGCAGTCTAGACAGGGGCCTTAAGTACTTC. The chain carries TRBV6-2 or TRBV6-3 and TRBJ2-5, with TRBD1 matching 8 bases. Germline V gene lookup returns CDR1 MNHEY and CDR2 SVGEGT. Trimming took 5 bases from V and 12 from J; bases not matched to a gene: 8. This CDR3 region has 12 residues.

The sample holds many counts of this clonotype. The chain carries TRBV6-2 or TRBV6-3 and TRBJ2-3; tentatively, D is TRBD2 (5 bases). CDR3 length: 17 amino acids. Germline CDR1 and CDR2: MNHEY and SVGEGT. V was shortened by 0 bases and J by 2 bases, with 15 bases between the two germline ends. For the CDR3, the DNA is TGTGCCAGCAGTTACTCCACTACCCGAGCGGACACAGATACGCAGTATTTT. Translated, it gives CASSYSTTRADTDTQYF.

This chain connects TRBV3-1 to TRBJ2-3; D ambiguous. The V gene lost 3 bases and the J gene lost 0 bases, with 7 bases spanning the gap. This CDR3 has 14 residues. The V gene's germline CDR1 is LGHDT and CDR2 YNNKEL (reference sequence). For the CDR3, the DNA is TGTGCCAGCAGCCAGGGGTCTAGCACAGATACGCAGTATTTT. This sequence encodes CASSQGSSTDTQYF.

This clonotype was recorded a few times. The chain recombines TRBV5-6 with TRBJ2-7; D is perhaps TRBD2 (6 bases). Germline V gives CDR1 SGHDT, CDR2 YYEEEE. The CDR3 is 15 residues long. V was clipped by 3 bases and J by 1 base, with 14 bases between them. The CDR3 DNA follows: TGTGCCAGCAGCTGGGACTGGGGTCCTTCCTACGAGCAGTACTTC. Translated: CASSWDWGPSYEQYF.

This clonotype was seen only a few times. The chain employs TRBV6-2 or TRBV6-3 and TRBJ2-1; 10 bases align to TRBD2. The V gene's germline CDR1 is MNHEY and CDR2 SVGEGT. This CDR3 is 19 amino acids long. V shed 5 bases and J 0 bases; nucleotides not matched to a gene: 13. The chain's CDR3 is CASSLLGSGGPSSYNEQFF. The CDR3 DNA is TGTGCCAGCAGTCTCCTCGGTAGCGGGGGGCCAAGCTCCTACAATGAGCAGTTCTTC.

This clonotype came up a few times. This chain joins TRBV4-2 and TRBJ2-5; 7 nucleotides agree with TRBD2. Trimming removed 5 bases from V and 1 base from J; junction bases left unmatched: 4. Germline lookup yields CDR1 LGHNA and CDR2 YNFKEQ. The CDR3 has 14 residues. The chain's CDR3 is CASSFGLVQETQYF. The CDR3 coding sequence is TGTGCCAGCAGCTTTGGACTAGTCCAAGAGACCCAGTACTTC.

V gene TRBV6-5 combines with J gene TRBJ2-3, with 9 bases identical to TRBD2. With V trimmed by 2 bases and J by 3 bases, 3 bases remained unmatched. Looked up from germline, CDR1 is MNHEY and CDR2 is SVGAGI. This CDR3 region has 15 residues. Here the CDR3 DNA reads TGTGCCAGCAGTTACGGGAGCGGGAGGACAGATACGCAGTATTTT. It codes for CASSYGSGRTDTQYF.

This chain joins TRBV7-8 and TRBJ2-3; TRBD2 matches 8 bases. The V gene's germline CDR1 is SGHVS and CDR2 FQNEAQ. The CDR3 spans 18 residues. J was trimmed by 3 bases and V by 0 bases; bases with no gene match: 11. CDR3 loop: CASSLATLERGSTDTQYF. The CDR3 DNA follows: TGTGCCAGCAGCTTAGCGACTCTTGAGCGGGGGAGTACAGATACGCAGTATTTT.

This sequence joins TRBV20-1 and TRBJ1-2; TRBD1 agrees at 10 bases. The V gene end was trimmed by 5 bases and the J gene end by 7 bases; junction bases not matched to a gene: 7. Germline values: CDR1 DFQATT, CDR2 SNEGSKA (reference sequence). The CDR3 covers 13 residues. The CDR3 DNA reads as TGCAGTGCTGCTGACAGGGGGCAGTTTGGCTACACCTTC. Amino acid sequence: CSAADRGQFGYTF.

This clonotype appeared many times. The chain has TRBV4-3 and TRBJ1-4, with D possibly matching TRBD1 (6 bases). The CDR3 contains 15 residues. Germline values: CDR1 LGHNA, CDR2 YSLEER. V lost 2 bases and J lost 7, with 14 bases in between. The CDR3 loop reads CASSQLTGLGEKLFF. As DNA, the CDR3 is TGCGCCAGCAGCCAACTCACAGGGCTCGGTGAAAAACTGTTTTTT.

This clonotype was observed a handful of times. This CDR3 is CASSSAYEQYF. The CDR3 nucleotides are TGTGCCAGCAGTTCGGCCTACGAGCAGTACTTC. The J gene is TRBJ2-7, the V gene TRBV6-2 or TRBV6-3; D gene ambiguous. V was pared by 4 bases and J by 2 bases, with 3 bases between. The CDR3 has 11 residues. Germline CDR1 is MNHEY and CDR2 is SVGEGT.

This clonotype showed up just a few times. V and J are TRBV7-2 and TRBJ1-1; possible D gene TRBD1, 5 bases. Germline V CDR1 and CDR2: SGHTA, FQGNSA. The V end lost 5 bases, the J end lost 2 bases, and 12 bases lay between the germline ends. The CDR3 is 14 amino acids. For the CDR3, the DNA is TGTGCCAGCAGCCCCGCCCAGGGTAACACTGAAGCTTTCTTT. Its translation is CASSPAQGNTEAFF.

This chain links TRBV9 with TRBJ2-7, with D possibly being TRBD1 or TRBD2 (5 bases each). In germline, CDR1 is SGDLS, CDR2 YYNGEE. V was pared by 4 bases and J by 0 bases, with 11 bases between. The CDR3 loop spans 14 amino acids. The CDR3 coding sequence is TGTGCCAGCAGCTCGGCAGGGAGCTCCTACGAGCAGTACTTC. Its protein product is CASSSAGSSYEQYF.

The chain is built from TRBV7-8 and TRBJ1-2, with no clear D. This CDR3 has 13 residues. Germline lookup yields CDR1 SGHVS and CDR2 FQNEAQ. V was trimmed by 10 bases and J by 4 bases, leaving 16 bases between them. The CDR3 DNA follows: TGTGCCATCAGACCAGGAGGGTCCTATGGCTACACCTTC. Translation gives CAIRPGGSYGYTF.

This clonotype was seen a handful of times. V is TRBV7-6 and J is TRBJ2-1; possibly TRBD2 for D (5 bases). This CDR3 region has 17 residues. Between the trimmed V and J ends, which lost 5 bases and 0 bases, there was a span of 17 bases. In germline, CDR1 is SGHVS, CDR2 FNYEAQ. The CDR3 DNA reads as TGTGCCAGCAGCCGTGGTAGTCTCACTAGCTCCTACAATGAGCAGTTCTTC. This sequence encodes CASSRGSLTSSYNEQFF.

The chain has TRBV5-1 and TRBJ2-1; 10 bases align to TRBD1. The CDR3 contains 13 residues. Unmatched junction bases numbered 2, after V lost 3 bases and J lost 8 bases. In germline, CDR1 is SGHRS, CDR2 YFSETQ. CDR3 protein: CASSWGTGDEQFF. The CDR3 DNA is TGCGCCAGCAGCTGGGGGACAGGGGATGAGCAGTTCTTC.

The CDR3 region has the DNA TGTGCCAGCAGCTTTCGACTAGCGTGGGATACGCAGTATTTT. Protein product: CASSFRLAWDTQYF. This sequence joins TRBV5-8 and TRBJ2-3; TRBD2 matches 8 bases. The V and J ends lost 2 bases and 6 bases, in that order; junction bases with no gene match: 5. The germline CDR1 and CDR2 sequences are SGHTS and YDEGEE. There are 14 residues in the CDR3.

This clonotype was detected ten times or more. J is TRBJ2-2 and V is TRBV29-1; D tentatively fits TRBD1 or TRBD2 (5 bases each). The CDR3 covers 13 residues. In germline, CDR1 is SQVTM, CDR2 ANQGSEA. V was pared by 7 bases and J by 1 base, with 10 bases between. CDR3: CSAGDGNTGELFF. The CDR3 DNA sequence: TGCAGCGCTGGGGACGGGAACACCGGGGAGCTGTTTTTT.

This clonotype appeared a few times. This sequence joins TRBV20-1 and TRBJ2-5, with D tentatively TRBD2 (6 bases). CDR3 length: 13 amino acids. Trimming took 4 bases from V and 4 from J, leaving 13 bases between them. From germline, CDR1 is DFQATT and CDR2 SNEGSKA (reference sequence). As DNA, the CDR3 is TGCAGTGCTATAATTGCGGGAAGAGAGACCCAGTACTTC. Its protein product is CSAIIAGRETQYF.

V is TRBV30 and J is TRBJ1-2; D remains unclear. CDR1 is GTSNPN, CDR2 SVGIG, per germline (reference sequence). Trimming took off 3 bases at V and 4 bases at J, with 18 bases between the two ends. CDR3 size: 15 residues. This CDR3 reads CAWSRLLGSGYGYTF. In DNA, the CDR3 is TGTGCCTGGAGCCGCCTCCTAGGGTCGGGCTATGGCTACACCTTC.

In its sample, this clonotype was seen a few times. This sequence joins TRBV9 and TRBJ1-4, with D maybe TRBD1 (5 bases). Germline V lookup: CDR1 SGDLS, CDR2 YYNGEE. This CDR3 has 14 residues. Deletions cut 3 bases from V and 5 bases from J, with 11 bases between. DNA for the CDR3: TGTGCCAGCAGCGCGGACATAGAGAATGAAAAACTGTTTTTT. It is translated as CASSADIENEKLFF.

This clonotype was counted many times. V is TRBV6-6 and J is TRBJ1-2; TRBD1 is a possible D gene (5 bases). Germline V lookup: CDR1 MNHNY, CDR2 SVGAGI (reference sequence). The CDR3 has 13 amino acids. V was cut by 2 bases and J by 13 bases, with 17 bases left in between. CDR3 sequence: CASSYRDSPSPTF. In nucleotides, the CDR3 is TGTGCCAGCAGTTACAGAGACAGCCCCTCTCCCACCTTC.

This clonotype was observed a handful of times. V is TRBV5-1 and J is TRBJ2-3; a weak D match, TRBD2 (5 bases). Germline values: CDR1 SGHRS, CDR2 YFSETQ. The CDR3 is made up of 15 amino acids. Between the trimmed V and J ends, which lost 1 base and 2 bases, there was a span of 11 bases. Here the CDR3 reads CASSLRETTTDTQYF. CDR3 nucleotide sequence: TGCGCCAGCAGCTTGAGGGAGACTACCACAGATACGCAGTATTTT.

This clonotype was seen a handful of times. CDR3 sequence reads: CASSSGRPQHF. Written as DNA, the CDR3 is TGTGCCAGCAGTTCTGGCAGGCCCCAGCATTTT. This chain connects TRBV12-3 or TRBV12-4 to TRBJ1-5; D remains ambiguous. Deletions cut 4 bases from V and 9 bases from J, with 7 bases between. This CDR3 is 11 amino acids long.

Only a few counts were recorded for this clonotype. The V and J genes are TRBV6-5 and TRBJ2-3; 15 bases map to TRBD2. The trim removed 5 bases at V and 5 bases at J, leaving 8 bases unmatched. From germline, CDR1 is MNHEY and CDR2 SVGAGI. This CDR3 is 17 amino acids long. CDR3 amino acids: CASSPWTSGGVEDTQYF. The CDR3 nucleotides read TGTGCCAGCAGTCCCTGGACTAGCGGGGGGGTGGAAGATACGCAGTATTTT.

V and J are TRBV3-1 and TRBJ2-1; 10 positions match TRBD2. Losses at the gene ends were 6 bases for V and 7 bases for J; bases not matched to a gene: 9. Germline CDR1 reads LGHDT; CDR2 reads YNNKEL (reference sequence). The CDR3 is 15 amino acids. The CDR3 DNA is TGTGCCAGCAGTGACTCTAGCGGGAGTGGTAATGAGCAGTTCTTC. Its protein is CASSDSSGSGNEQFF.

The chain has TRBV20-1 and TRBJ2-1; 8 nucleotides match TRBD2. Looked up from germline, CDR1 is DFQATT and CDR2 is SNEGSKA (reference sequence). CDR3 length: 16 amino acids. V shed 3 bases and J 0 bases; nucleotides not matched to a gene: 7. CDR3 residues: CSASGGVTSSYNEQFF. The CDR3 DNA reads TGCAGTGCTAGCGGGGGGGTTACGAGCTCCTACAATGAGCAGTTCTTC.